Listed below are T cell receptor beta chains from one sample, sequenced in a study of technical replicates of blood from a few donors. TCRdb keeps only in-frame clones here, not all; method: immunoSEQ multiplex PCR. The table includes about 81,000 clones, roughly four fifths detected once. Material: PBMCs. The source is a human donor in good health. Some clones in this sample may be carry-over from other donors' samples. The CDR3 runs from the conserved cysteine through the conserved F or W. The D gene is left open where the match is weak. Part of the rows lack a size; the others show once, few, many or a class for expanded clones.

cdr3_nt: TGTGCCAGCAGCTCCGGGACAGGGGCGCGTTACTATGGCTACACCTTC; cdr3_aa: CASSSGTGARYYGYTF; d_call: TRBD1; j_call: TRBJ1-2; clone_size: -; v_call: TRBV7-2
cdr3_nt: TGTGCCAGCAGCCAATCCGGGACAGGGGTACGCGAGCAGTACTTC; cdr3_aa: CASSQSGTGVREQYF; d_call: TRBD1; j_call: TRBJ2-7; clone_size: -; v_call: TRBV7-3
cdr3_nt: TGTGCCAGCAGGACACAGGGGGGCACCGGGGAGCTGTTTTTT; cdr3_aa: CASRTQGGTGELFF; d_call: TRBD1; j_call: TRBJ2-2; clone_size: -; v_call: TRBV4-2
cdr3_nt: TGTGCCAGCAGCTTAGGTACAGGGGTTGGGGAGCAGTACTTC; cdr3_aa: CASSLGTGVGEQYF; d_call: TRBD1; j_call: TRBJ2-7; clone_size: -; v_call: TRBV13
cdr3_nt: TGCGCCAGCAGCCAATCCCCGGAGGGCCTCCCCCATGAGCAGTTCTTC; cdr3_aa: CASSQSPEGLPHEQFF; d_call: -; j_call: TRBJ2-1; clone_size: -; v_call: TRBV4-3
cdr3_nt: TGTGCCAGTAGTTTAACGGGGTCGGGTGATGAGCAGTTCTTC; cdr3_aa: CASSLTGSGDEQFF; d_call: -; j_call: TRBJ2-1; clone_size: -; v_call: TRBV19
cdr3_nt: TGTGCCTCCACGGGACAGGAAAATTCACCCCTCCACTTT; cdr3_aa: CASTGQENSPLHF; d_call: TRBD1; j_call: TRBJ1-6; clone_size: -; v_call: TRBV30
cdr3_nt: TGTGCCAGCAGCTCTAGCGGGCGGCCCTACGAGCAGTACTTC; cdr3_aa: CASSSSGRPYEQYF; d_call: TRBD2; j_call: TRBJ2-7; clone_size: -; v_call: TRBV7-9
cdr3_nt: TGTGCCAGCAGCTTATTGGGGACAGGGGGCGGCCAGCCCCAGCATTTT; cdr3_aa: CASSLLGTGGGQPQHF; d_call: TRBD1; j_call: TRBJ1-5; clone_size: -; v_call: TRBV7-2
cdr3_nt: TGTGCCAGCAGCCCCGGTGGACAGAACACCATATATTTT; cdr3_aa: CASSPGGQNTIYF; d_call: -; j_call: TRBJ1-3; clone_size: medium-sized; v_call: TRBV7-9
cdr3_nt: TGTGCCACCCAGGGGGTCGATCAGCCCCAGCATTTT; cdr3_aa: CATQGVDQPQHF; d_call: TRBD1; j_call: TRBJ1-5; clone_size: -; v_call: TRBV10-3
cdr3_nt: TGTGCCATCAGTGAGAGACTTTACAATGAGCAGTTCTTC; cdr3_aa: CAISERLYNEQFF; d_call: -; j_call: TRBJ2-1; clone_size: -; v_call: TRBV10-3
cdr3_nt: TGCGCCAGCAGCTTGGAACAGGGCGGCGAGCAGTACTTC; cdr3_aa: CASSLEQGGEQYF; d_call: -; j_call: TRBJ2-7; clone_size: few; v_call: TRBV5-1
cdr3_nt: TGTGCCTGGAGTGTAAAAACTGTGGAAAAACTGTTTTTT; cdr3_aa: CAWSVKTVEKLFF; d_call: -; j_call: TRBJ1-4; clone_size: many; v_call: TRBV30
cdr3_nt: TGCGCCAGCAGCCTAGGAGTTGGCTACACCTTC; cdr3_aa: CASSLGVGYTF; d_call: -; j_call: TRBJ1-2; clone_size: -; v_call: TRBV4-1
cdr3_nt: TGCGCCAGCAGCCCCGGACAGGGTATGAACACTGAAGCTTTCTTT; cdr3_aa: CASSPGQGMNTEAFF; d_call: TRBD1; j_call: TRBJ1-1; clone_size: -; v_call: TRBV5-1
cdr3_nt: TGTGCCAGCAGTCCCCGACAGGGGAGGGTCGGTGGCTACACCTTC; cdr3_aa: CASSPRQGRVGGYTF; d_call: TRBD1; j_call: TRBJ1-2; clone_size: few; v_call: TRBV27
cdr3_nt: TGCGCCAGCAGCGCCGGACTAGAAGAGACCCAGTACTTC; cdr3_aa: CASSAGLEETQYF; d_call: TRBD2; j_call: TRBJ2-5; clone_size: -; v_call: TRBV5-1
cdr3_nt: TGTGCCAGCAGCATGGGACAGCCTTACTCAGGCTCCTATAATTCACCCCTCCACTTT; cdr3_aa: CASSMGQPYSGSYNSPLHF; d_call: TRBD1; j_call: TRBJ1-6; clone_size: -; v_call: TRBV5-4
cdr3_nt: TGCGCCAGCAGCCCGGCATCTCGCGGGGGGGCATACGAGCAGTACTTC; cdr3_aa: CASSPASRGGAYEQYF; d_call: TRBD2; j_call: TRBJ2-7; clone_size: -; v_call: TRBV5-1
cdr3_nt: TGCGCCAGCAGCCAAGACCTTAACACTGAAGCTTTCTTT; cdr3_aa: CASSQDLNTEAFF; d_call: -; j_call: TRBJ1-1; clone_size: -; v_call: TRBV4-3
cdr3_nt: TGTGCCAGCCGAAGGCGGGGGGTCTCAGATACGCAGTATTTT; cdr3_aa: CASRRRGVSDTQYF; d_call: TRBD2; j_call: TRBJ2-3; clone_size: -; v_call: TRBV2
cdr3_nt: TGCAGCGTTGGGGTGACTAGCGGGGGGTTCTATGAGCAGTTCTTC; cdr3_aa: CSVGVTSGGFYEQFF; d_call: TRBD2; j_call: TRBJ2-1; clone_size: once; v_call: TRBV29-1
cdr3_nt: TGCGCCAGCAGCCCCAGACTAGATCCAGATACGCAGTATTTT; cdr3_aa: CASSPRLDPDTQYF; d_call: -; j_call: TRBJ2-3; clone_size: few; v_call: TRBV4-3
cdr3_nt: TGTGCCAGCAGCCAGGGACAAGACCAGTACTTC; cdr3_aa: CASSQGQDQYF; d_call: -; j_call: TRBJ2-7; clone_size: -; v_call: TRBV6-5
cdr3_nt: TGTGCCTGGAGTGAATTCCTTCCTGTCGGGTATCAAGCTAACTATGGCTACACCTTC; cdr3_aa: CAWSEFLPVGYQANYGYTF; d_call: -; j_call: TRBJ1-2; clone_size: few; v_call: TRBV30
cdr3_nt: TGTGCCAGCAGCCTGGGACAGGGTTTTCCCGAGCAGTACTTC; cdr3_aa: CASSLGQGFPEQYF; d_call: TRBD1; j_call: TRBJ2-7; clone_size: -; v_call: TRBV7-9
cdr3_nt: TGTGCCAGCCAAGCATGGGACAGAACCTCTGGGGCCAACGTCCTGACTTTC; cdr3_aa: CASQAWDRTSGANVLTF; d_call: TRBD1; j_call: TRBJ2-6; clone_size: once; v_call: TRBV19
cdr3_nt: TGCGCCAGCAGCCAACAGAGCGATATTAACTATGGCTACACCTTC; cdr3_aa: CASSQQSDINYGYTF; d_call: -; j_call: TRBJ1-2; clone_size: -; v_call: TRBV4-1
cdr3_nt: TGTGCCAGCAGAAGGACAGGGACCCTCTACGAGCAGTACTTC; cdr3_aa: CASRRTGTLYEQYF; d_call: TRBD1; j_call: TRBJ2-7; clone_size: -; v_call: TRBV2
cdr3_nt: TGTGCCAGTAGTATAGATCTAGGGAGCCGCAGTCCCCTCCACTTT; cdr3_aa: CASSIDLGSRSPLHF; d_call: -; j_call: TRBJ1-6; clone_size: -; v_call: TRBV19
cdr3_nt: TGCGCCAGCAGCTTACTGGACAGGGGGCGAGAGACCCAGTACTTC; cdr3_aa: CASSLLDRGRETQYF; d_call: TRBD1; j_call: TRBJ2-5; clone_size: -; v_call: TRBV5-1
cdr3_nt: TGTGCCAGCAGTGATTCTGGGCCCTACAACTATGGCTACACCTTC; cdr3_aa: CASSDSGPYNYGYTF; d_call: -; j_call: TRBJ1-2; clone_size: -; v_call: TRBV6-1
cdr3_nt: TGCGCCAGCAGCTTGGACAGGGCCAATGAGCAGTTCTTC; cdr3_aa: CASSLDRANEQFF; d_call: -; j_call: TRBJ2-1; clone_size: -; v_call: TRBV5-1
cdr3_nt: TGTGCCAGCAGCCAGAGGACAGAGAACACAGATACGCAGTATTTT; cdr3_aa: CASSQRTENTDTQYF; d_call: -; j_call: TRBJ2-3; clone_size: -; v_call: TRBV4-2
cdr3_nt: TGCGCCAGCAGCCAAGATTCGGGGTGGTATGGCTACACCTTC; cdr3_aa: CASSQDSGWYGYTF; d_call: -; j_call: TRBJ1-2; clone_size: -; v_call: TRBV4-1
cdr3_nt: TGTGCCAGCAGTCGACAGGGTACCCCTAGCTATGGCTACACCTTC; cdr3_aa: CASSRQGTPSYGYTF; d_call: TRBD1; j_call: TRBJ1-2; clone_size: -; v_call: TRBV9
cdr3_nt: TGTGCCAGCTCACCCTACAATTCACCCCTCCACTTT; cdr3_aa: CASSPYNSPLHF; d_call: -; j_call: TRBJ1-6; clone_size: once; v_call: TRBV18
cdr3_nt: TGTGCCAACCCGGGAAGGGAGAACACTGAAGCTTTCTTT; cdr3_aa: CANPGRENTEAFF; d_call: -; j_call: TRBJ1-1; clone_size: -; v_call: TRBV2
cdr3_nt: TGTGCCTGGAGAGACAGTGACGAGCAGTACTTC; cdr3_aa: CAWRDSDEQYF; d_call: -; j_call: TRBJ2-7; clone_size: -; v_call: TRBV30
cdr3_nt: TGTGCCAGCAGTGAATACAGCAAGGTTTCCTACGAGCAGTACTTC; cdr3_aa: CASSEYSKVSYEQYF; d_call: -; j_call: TRBJ2-7; clone_size: -; v_call: TRBV6-1
cdr3_nt: TGTGCCAGCAGCTCCGGACAGGGGACCTCTGGAAACACCATATATTTT; cdr3_aa: CASSSGQGTSGNTIYF; d_call: TRBD1; j_call: TRBJ1-3; clone_size: -; v_call: TRBV11-1
cdr3_nt: TGTGCCAGCAGCCAAACCTCACAGGGGGGTGAAAAACTGTTTTTT; cdr3_aa: CASSQTSQGGEKLFF; d_call: TRBD1; j_call: TRBJ1-4; clone_size: -; v_call: TRBV4-2
cdr3_nt: TGTGCCAGCAGGGGGGACAGGGCGGCCGGGGAGCTGTTTTTT; cdr3_aa: CASRGDRAAGELFF; d_call: TRBD1; j_call: TRBJ2-2; clone_size: -; v_call: TRBV7-2
cdr3_nt: TGTGCCAGCACCTTAGGACAGACTTATAATTCACCCCTCCACTTT; cdr3_aa: CASTLGQTYNSPLHF; d_call: -; j_call: TRBJ1-6; clone_size: few; v_call: TRBV6-1
cdr3_nt: TGTGCCAGTAGTCGACCACGGGGACAGGGGGATAGGGAGACCCAGTACTTC; cdr3_aa: CASSRPRGQGDRETQYF; d_call: TRBD1; j_call: TRBJ2-5; clone_size: -; v_call: TRBV19
cdr3_nt: TGTGCCAGCAGCAGACCCGACAGGGTAGGAGAGACCCAGTACTTC; cdr3_aa: CASSRPDRVGETQYF; d_call: TRBD1; j_call: TRBJ2-5; clone_size: -; v_call: TRBV7-8
cdr3_nt: TGTGCCAGCAGTGAACAACAGGGGTATGAGCAGTTCTTC; cdr3_aa: CASSEQQGYEQFF; d_call: TRBD1; j_call: TRBJ2-1; clone_size: -; v_call: TRBV2
cdr3_nt: TGTGCCAGCAGCCATAGACTAGCGGACACAGATACGCAGTATTTT; cdr3_aa: CASSHRLADTDTQYF; d_call: TRBD2; j_call: TRBJ2-3; clone_size: -; v_call: TRBV7-2
cdr3_nt: TGCAGTGCTTGGAGGCAAGAGACCCAGTACTTC; cdr3_aa: CSAWRQETQYF; d_call: -; j_call: TRBJ2-5; clone_size: -; v_call: TRBV20-1
cdr3_nt: TGTGCCAGCATCGACACAGGGACGAACACTGAAGCTTTCTTT; cdr3_aa: CASIDTGTNTEAFF; d_call: -; j_call: TRBJ1-1; clone_size: -; v_call: TRBV6-6
cdr3_nt: TGTGCCAGCAGTGCTCTAGCGGGGGTCACCTACGAGCAGTACTTC; cdr3_aa: CASSALAGVTYEQYF; d_call: TRBD2; j_call: TRBJ2-7; clone_size: once; v_call: TRBV6-1
cdr3_nt: TGTGCCAGCGGGAACAGGGCCTACACTGAAGCTTTCTTT; cdr3_aa: CASGNRAYTEAFF; d_call: -; j_call: TRBJ1-1; clone_size: -; v_call: TRBV6-5